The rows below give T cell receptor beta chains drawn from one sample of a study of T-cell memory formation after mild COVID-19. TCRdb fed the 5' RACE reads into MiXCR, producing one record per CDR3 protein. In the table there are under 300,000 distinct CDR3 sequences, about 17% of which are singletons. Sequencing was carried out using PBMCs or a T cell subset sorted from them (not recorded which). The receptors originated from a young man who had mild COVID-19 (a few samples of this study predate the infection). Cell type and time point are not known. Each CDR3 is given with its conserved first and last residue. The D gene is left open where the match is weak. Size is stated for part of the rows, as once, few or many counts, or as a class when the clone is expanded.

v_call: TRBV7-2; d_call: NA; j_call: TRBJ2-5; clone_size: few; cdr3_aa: CASSLARTMETQYF; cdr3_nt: TGTGCCAGCAGCTTAGCGCGGACTATGGAGACCCAGTACTTC
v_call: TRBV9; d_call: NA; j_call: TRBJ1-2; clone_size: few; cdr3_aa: CASSARTDPLNGYTF; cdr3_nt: TGTGCCAGCAGCGCCAGGACAGACCCCCTCAATGGCTACACCTTC
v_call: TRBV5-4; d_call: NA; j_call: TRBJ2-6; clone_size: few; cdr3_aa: CASSRVGANVLTF; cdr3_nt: TGTGCCAGCAGCCGCGTAGGGGCCAACGTCCTGACTTTC
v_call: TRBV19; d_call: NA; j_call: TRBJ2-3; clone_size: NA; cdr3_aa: CASSMISRRGGTDTQYF; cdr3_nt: TGTGCCAGTAGTATGATATCTCGGCGGGGTGGCACAGATACGCAGTATTTT
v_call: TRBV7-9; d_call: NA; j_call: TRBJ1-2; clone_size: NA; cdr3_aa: CASSPDGVGGYTF; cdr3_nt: TGTGCCAGCAGCCCGGACGGGGTAGGAGGCTACACCTTC
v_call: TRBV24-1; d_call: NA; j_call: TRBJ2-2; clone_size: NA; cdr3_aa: CATSDPNRGPSTGELFF; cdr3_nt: TGTGCCACCAGTGATCCCAACCGGGGCCCAAGTACCGGGGAGCTGTTTTTT
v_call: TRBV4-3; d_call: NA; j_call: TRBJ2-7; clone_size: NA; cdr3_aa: CASSQDSPGGRSEQYF; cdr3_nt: TGCGCCAGCAGCCAAGATTCGCCGGGGGGCCGGAGCGAGCAGTACTTC
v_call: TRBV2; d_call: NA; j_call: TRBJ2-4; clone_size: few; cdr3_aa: CASSAGYPPIQYF; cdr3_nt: TGTGCCAGCAGTGCGGGGTACCCCCCCATTCAGTACTTC
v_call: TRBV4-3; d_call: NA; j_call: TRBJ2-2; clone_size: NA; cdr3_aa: CASSQERERDTGELFF; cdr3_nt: TGCGCCAGCAGCCAAGAAAGGGAAAGGGACACCGGGGAGCTGTTTTTT
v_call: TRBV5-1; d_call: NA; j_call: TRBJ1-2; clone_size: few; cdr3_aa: CASRDTENYGYTF; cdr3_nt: TGCGCCAGCAGGGACACGGAAAACTATGGCTACACCTTC
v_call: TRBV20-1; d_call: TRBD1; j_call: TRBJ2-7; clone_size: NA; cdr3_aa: CSALDRGLHEQYF; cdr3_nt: TGCAGTGCCCTGGACAGGGGGTTACACGAGCAGTACTTC
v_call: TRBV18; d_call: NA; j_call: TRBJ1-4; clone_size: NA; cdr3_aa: CASSPPPGREKLFF; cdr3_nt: TGTGCCAGCTCACCACCGCCAGGGCGTGAAAAACTGTTTTTT
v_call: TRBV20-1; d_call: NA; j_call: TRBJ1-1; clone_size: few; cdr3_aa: CSAPSLPNEAFF; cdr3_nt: TGCAGTGCTCCAAGTCTCCCAAATGAAGCTTTCTTT
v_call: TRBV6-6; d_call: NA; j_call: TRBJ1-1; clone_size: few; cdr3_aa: CASSYSTTEAFF; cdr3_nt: TGTGCCAGCAGTTACTCGACGACAGAAGCTTTCTTT
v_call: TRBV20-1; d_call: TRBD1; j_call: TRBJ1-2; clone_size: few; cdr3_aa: CSARETGFYGYTF; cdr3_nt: TGCAGTGCCAGAGAGACAGGGTTTTATGGCTACACCTTC
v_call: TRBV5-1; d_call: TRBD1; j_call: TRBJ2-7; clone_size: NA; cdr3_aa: CASSLTGANNEQYF; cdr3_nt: TGCGCCAGCAGCTTGACAGGGGCTAACAACGAGCAGTACTTC
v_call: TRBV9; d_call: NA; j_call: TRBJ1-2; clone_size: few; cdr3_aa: CASSVVRDTGPNYGYTF; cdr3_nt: TGTGCCAGCAGCGTAGTCAGAGACACAGGGCCAAACTATGGCTACACCTTC
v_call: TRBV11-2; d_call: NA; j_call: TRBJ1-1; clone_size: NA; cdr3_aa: CASTRQTEAFF; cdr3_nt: TGTGCCAGCACCCGACAAACTGAAGCTTTCTTT
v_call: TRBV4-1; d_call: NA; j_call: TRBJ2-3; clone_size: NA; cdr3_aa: CASSQEAGPTDTQYF; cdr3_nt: TGCGCCAGCAGCCAAGAGGCAGGGCCCACAGATACGCAGTATTTT
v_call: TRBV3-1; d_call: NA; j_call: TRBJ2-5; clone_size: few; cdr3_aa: CASSSRRGGETQYF; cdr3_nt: TGTGCCAGCAGCTCACGTCGAGGGGGGGAGACCCAGTACTTC
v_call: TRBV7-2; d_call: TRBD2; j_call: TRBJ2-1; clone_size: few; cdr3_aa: CASSATSGGAGEQFF; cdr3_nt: TGTGCCAGCAGCGCGACTAGCGGGGGGGCGGGTGAGCAGTTCTTC
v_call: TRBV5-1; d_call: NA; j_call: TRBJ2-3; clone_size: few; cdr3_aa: CASSPQFGYPVDTQYF; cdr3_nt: TGCGCCAGCAGCCCCCAGTTTGGTTACCCGGTGGATACGCAGTATTTT
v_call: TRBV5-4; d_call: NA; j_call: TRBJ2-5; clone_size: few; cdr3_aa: CASRDRRKTQYF; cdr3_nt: TGTGCCAGCAGGGACCGAAGGAAGACCCAGTACTTC
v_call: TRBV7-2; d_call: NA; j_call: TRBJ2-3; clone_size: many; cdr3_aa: CASSFKAGTDTQYF; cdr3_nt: TGTGCCAGCAGCTTCAAAGCGGGCACAGATACGCAGTATTTT
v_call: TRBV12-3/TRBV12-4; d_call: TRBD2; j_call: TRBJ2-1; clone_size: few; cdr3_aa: CASSFLAGTEQFF; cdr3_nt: TGTGCCAGCAGTTTCCTAGCGGGGACCGAGCAGTTCTTC
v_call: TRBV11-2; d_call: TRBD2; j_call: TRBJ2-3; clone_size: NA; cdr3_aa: CASSPRASGMSTDTQYF; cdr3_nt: TGTGCCAGCAGCCCCAGGGCTAGCGGAATGAGCACAGATACGCAGTATTTT
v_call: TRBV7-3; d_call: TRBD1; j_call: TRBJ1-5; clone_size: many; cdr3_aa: CASSPTYGTGDQPQHF; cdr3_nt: TGTGCCAGCAGCCCGACCTATGGGACAGGGGATCAGCCCCAGCATTTT
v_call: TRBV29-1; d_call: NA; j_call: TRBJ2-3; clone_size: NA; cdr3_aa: CSVVSRLTDTQYF; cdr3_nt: TGCAGCGTTGTGAGCCGACTCACAGATACGCAGTATTTT
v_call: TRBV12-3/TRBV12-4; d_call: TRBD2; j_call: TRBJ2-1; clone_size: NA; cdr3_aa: CASTPRLAGGNEQFF; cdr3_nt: TGTGCCAGCACCCCCCGTCTAGCGGGGGGAAATGAGCAGTTCTTC
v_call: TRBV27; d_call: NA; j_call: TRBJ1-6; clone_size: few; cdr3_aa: CASSLSGGSSYNSPLHF; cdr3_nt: TGTGCCAGCAGTTTATCGGGCGGCAGCTCCTATAATTCACCCCTCCACTTT
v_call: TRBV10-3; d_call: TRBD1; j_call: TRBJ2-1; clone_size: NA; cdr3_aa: CAIRGQAVNDNEQFF; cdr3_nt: TGTGCCATCAGAGGACAGGCGGTAAACGACAATGAGCAGTTCTTC
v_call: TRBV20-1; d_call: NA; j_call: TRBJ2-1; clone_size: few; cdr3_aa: CSARRGGEQFF; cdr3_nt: TGCAGTGCTAGACGGGGTGGTGAGCAGTTCTTC
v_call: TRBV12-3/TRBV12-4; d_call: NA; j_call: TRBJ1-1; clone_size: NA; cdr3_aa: CASTLQWGTEAFF; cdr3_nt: TGTGCCAGCACACTCCAGTGGGGAACTGAAGCTTTCTTT
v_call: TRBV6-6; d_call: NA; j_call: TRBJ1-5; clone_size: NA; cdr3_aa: CASSSPGGRSNQPQHF; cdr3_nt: TGTGCCAGCAGTTCCCCGGGGGGCCGGAGCAATCAGCCCCAGCATTTT
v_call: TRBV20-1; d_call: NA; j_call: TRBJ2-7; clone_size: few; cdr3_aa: CSAPKPPYYEQYF; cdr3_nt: TGCAGTGCTCCCAAGCCCCCGTATTACGAGCAGTACTTC
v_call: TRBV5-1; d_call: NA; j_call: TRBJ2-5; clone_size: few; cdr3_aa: CASSLEGVGPQYF; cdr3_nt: TGCGCCAGCAGCTTGGAAGGGGTAGGGCCCCAGTACTTC
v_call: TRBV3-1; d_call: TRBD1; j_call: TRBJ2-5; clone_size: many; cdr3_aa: CASSQDRETQYF; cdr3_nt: TGCGCCAGCAGCCAGGACAGGGAAACCCAGTACTTC
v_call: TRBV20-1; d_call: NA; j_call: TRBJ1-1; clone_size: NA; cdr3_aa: CSAKEGNTNTEAFF; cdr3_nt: TGCAGTGCTAAGGAGGGGAATACGAACACTGAAGCTTTCTTT
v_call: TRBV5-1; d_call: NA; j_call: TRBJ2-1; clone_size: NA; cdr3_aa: CASSLGLGISYNEQFF; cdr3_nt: TGCGCCAGCAGCTTGGGGTTAGGGATCTCCTACAATGAGCAGTTCTTC
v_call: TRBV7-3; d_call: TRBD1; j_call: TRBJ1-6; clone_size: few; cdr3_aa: CASSRNPGQFNSPLHF; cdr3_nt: TGTGCCAGCAGCCGGAACCCGGGACAGTTTAATTCACCCCTCCACTTT
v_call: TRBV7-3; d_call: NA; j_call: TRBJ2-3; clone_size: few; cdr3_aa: CASSSGTGRTDTQYF; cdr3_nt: TGTGCCAGCAGCTCCGGGACGGGGCGAACAGATACGCAGTATTTT